Following are 23 T cell receptor beta chains from one sample sequenced in a study of shared clonotypes between healthy human individuals. Profiling relied on immunoSEQ multiplex PCR, and the TCRdb table lists in-frame clones only, not all of them. The profile shows around 990,000 clones, around 77% of them singletons. Sequencing used memory CD4+ T cells from PBMCs. Described subset: CD45RA-negative fraction. These receptors all stem from a man in his late teens or twenties in good health. Some clones in this sample may be carry-over from other donors' samples.

Regarding this clone: At one boundary the junction diverges from the germline segment, which might be a read error. The chain has TRBV5-1 and TRBJ1-4; 9 bases line up with TRBD1. The CDR3 is made up of 16 amino acids. The germline V gene has CDR1 SGHRS and CDR2 YFSETQ. The CDR3 DNA sequence: TGCGCCAGCAGCTTGACAGGGGGCGATGGGAATGAGAAACTGTTTTTT. Its protein product is CASSLTGGDGNEKLFF.

The chain links TRBV7-9 to TRBJ1-3; D is unclear. Deletions cut 6 bases from V and 9 bases from J, with 12 bases between. The length of the CDR3 is 12 residues. Germline CDR1 is SEHNR and CDR2 is FQNEAQ (reference sequence). CDR3 region: CASSASGSTIYF. The CDR3, as DNA: TGTGCCAGCAGTGCTAGCGGGAGCACCATATATTTT.

This chain links TRBV2 with TRBJ1-2, with D possibly TRBD1 on 6 matching bases. The CDR3 covers 13 residues. V lost 6 bases, J lost 9 bases, and 17 bases lay in between. Germline V gives CDR1 SNHLY, CDR2 FYNNEI. CDR3 DNA sequence: TGTGCCAGCAGCCCGACGCAGGGGAGAAGCTACACCTTC. It yields the protein CASSPTQGRSYTF.

This clone was counted many times. Other nucleotide sequences from this sample produce the same CDR3. The CDR3 DNA reads as TGCGCCAGCAGCCCGTCAGGGTCCTACGAGCAGTACTTC. It encodes CASSPSGSYEQYF. The V call is TRBV5-1, the J call TRBJ2-7, with D possibly matching TRBD1 (5 bases). Germline CDR1 SGHRS, CDR2 YFSETQ. There are 13 residues in the CDR3. V lost 4 bases, J lost 1 base, and 9 bases lay in between.

V is TRBV11-2 and J is TRBJ1-1; D is perhaps TRBD1 (6 bases). CDR3 size: 15 residues. The germline V gene has CDR1 SGHAT and CDR2 FQNNGV. V gave up 6 bases and J gave up 1 base, with 15 bases separating them. The CDR3 reads CASRRAGTQNTEAFF. DNA for the CDR3: TGTGCCAGCAGACGTGCCGGGACACAGAACACTGAAGCTTTCTTT.

This clone was detected ten times or more. The chain recombines TRBV18 with TRBJ2-7, with D uncertain. CDR3 length: 14 residues. Germline V gives CDR1 KGHSH, CDR2 LQKENI. Trimming shortened V by 4 bases and J by 1 base, and 11 bases separated the two germline ends. The CDR3 protein is CASSHMDGSYEQYF. The CDR3 region has the DNA TGTGCCAGCTCACACATGGACGGATCCTACGAGCAGTACTTC.

The chain couples TRBV5-6 to TRBJ2-7; a weak D match, TRBD2 (5 bases). The germline CDR1 and CDR2 sequences are SGHDT and YYEEEE. V was shortened by 4 bases and J by 4 bases, with 15 bases between the two germline ends. CDR3 size: 14 residues. The CDR3 bases are TGTGCCAGCAGCAACGTCGGGGTGGGATACGAGCAGTACTTC. Protein product: CASSNVGVGYEQYF.

A few counts support this clone. As the CDR3 is not closed by the conserved phenylalanine or tryptophan, this likely results from a read error. The limits of the CDR3 on the DNA are not certain, so only TCRdb's listed CDR3 is given. This chain uses TRBV5-6 with TRBJ2-7; the table calls TRBD1, which could not be checked here. Per germline, CDR1 SGHDT and CDR2 YYEEEE. The length of the CDR3 is 8 amino acids, counting both ends. The chain's CDR3 is CASSSRWA.

The chain uses TRBV10-3 and TRBJ2-5; 7 nucleotides line up with TRBD1. In germline, CDR1 is ENHRY, CDR2 SYGVKD. With 4 bases clipped from V and 0 bases from J, the junction kept 5 bases outside the gene matches. This CDR3 is 15 amino acids long. The CDR3 loop reads CAISGGQTHQETQYF. CDR3 DNA sequence: TGTGCCATCAGTGGGGGACAGACGCACCAAGAGACCCAGTACTTC.

The chain has TRBV4-1 and TRBJ2-3, with D perhaps matching TRBD1 (6 bases). Germline V lookup: CDR1 MGHRA, CDR2 YSYEKL. Trimming removed 3 bases from V and 1 base from J, with 11 bases in between. CDR3 length: 15 residues. As DNA, the CDR3 is TGCGCCAGCAGCCACGACAGGACCCGCACAGATACGCAGTATTTT. Translating gives CASSHDRTRTDTQYF.

This clone appeared once. This sample includes further DNA sequences coding for the same CDR3. The gene calls are TRBV9 and TRBJ2-5; 7 bases are a match to TRBD2. CDR1 and CDR2 (germline): SGDLS, YYNGEE. V lost 0 bases, J lost 4 bases, and 6 bases stayed unmatched. CDR3 length: 15 residues. The CDR3 DNA reads as TGTGCCAGCAGCGTAGCTAGCGGAGTGGGAGAGACCCAGTACTTC. This sequence encodes CASSVASGVGETQYF.

The chain couples TRBV4-1 to TRBJ2-5; the D gene is possibly TRBD2 (5 bases). The length of the CDR3 is 14 residues. Looked up from germline, CDR1 is MGHRA and CDR2 is YSYEKL. V lost 0 bases to trimming and J lost 1 base, with 6 bases between them. The CDR3 DNA is TGCGCCAGCAGCCAAGAGAGGGTCCAAGAGACCCAGTACTTC. Translating gives CASSQERVQETQYF.

This chain joins TRBV7-2 and TRBJ1-2, with TRBD1 matching over 9 bases. Trimming at V came to 5 bases and at J to 8 bases, leaving 15 bases not matched to a gene. CDR3 size: 16 residues. From germline, CDR1 is SGHTA and CDR2 FQGNSA. The CDR3 loop is CASSPGGTGTSRGYTF. The CDR3 DNA reads TGTGCCAGCAGCCCAGGTGGGACAGGGACATCGAGAGGCTACACCTTC.

The V and J genes are TRBV15 and TRBJ1-1; no reliable D call. Germline CDR1 is LNHNV and CDR2 is YYDKDF (reference sequence). The CDR3 consists of 13 residues. Trimming left V 1 base short and J 6 bases short, with 9 bases between. DNA for the CDR3: TGTGCCACCAGCAGAGCGCTTCAAGCTGAAGCTTTCTTT. Protein sequence: CATSRALQAEAFF.

This chain links TRBV9 with TRBJ2-1; 10 bases agree with TRBD2. Germline V gene lookup returns CDR1 SGDLS and CDR2 YYNGEE. The CDR3 has 15 amino acids. J lost 6 bases, V lost 2 bases, and 5 bases had no gene match. CDR3: CASSVSSGSVNEQFF. The DNA for the CDR3 is TGTGCCAGCAGCGTTTCTAGCGGGAGTGTCAATGAGCAGTTCTTC. The whole variable domain, remainder taken from reference TRBV9 and TRBJ2-1, is DSGVTQTPKHLITATGQRVTLRCSPRSGDLSVYWYQQSLDQGLQFLIQYYNGEERAKGNILERFSAQQFPDLHSELNLSSLELGDSALYFCASSVSSGSVNEQFFGPGTRLTVL.

This clone was recorded once. The rearrangement uses TRBV7-2 and TRBJ1-1; TRBD1 matches at 9 bases. CDR3 length: 15 residues. The junction had 0 bases not matched to a gene; V was cut back by 0 bases and J by 1 base. Germline CDR1 reads SGHTA; CDR2 reads FQGNSA. The CDR3 is CASSLAGQGNTEAFF. The CDR3 DNA reads TGTGCCAGCAGCTTAGCGGGACAGGGGAACACTGAAGCTTTCTTT.

The genes are TRBV5-1 and TRBJ2-3, with TRBD2 matching 11 bases. The CDR3 contains 15 residues. Germline CDR1 SGHRS, CDR2 YFSETQ. After removal of 7 bases from V and 4 bases from J, the junction contained 8 bases not matched to a gene. CDR3: CASGVLAGVPDTQYF. For the CDR3, the DNA is TGCGCCAGCGGAGTACTAGCGGGAGTCCCAGATACGCAGTATTTT.

The chain recombines TRBV10-3 with TRBJ2-7; 7 nucleotides line up with TRBD1. This CDR3 is 16 amino acids long. Germline-derived CDR1 and CDR2 are ENHRY and SYGVKD. With 3 bases clipped from V and 0 bases from J, the junction kept 8 bases outside the gene matches. This CDR3 is CAISDSGTVSSYEQYF. The CDR3 DNA is TGTGCCATCAGTGATTCCGGGACAGTCAGCTCCTACGAGCAGTACTTC.

This clone was counted many times. The chain combines TRBV7-9 with TRBJ2-7; D not resolved. The CDR3 length is 12 residues. CDR1 is SEHNR and CDR2 is FQNEAQ in the germline V gene (reference sequence). V lost 6 bases and J 8 bases, leaving 14 bases between the germline ends. In DNA form, the CDR3 reads TGTGCCAGCAGACCGGACGGCCCTCAGCAGTACTTC. Translation: CASRPDGPQQYF. The full variable domain, its missing parts supplied by reference TRBV7-9 and TRBJ2-7, is DTGVSQNPRHKITKRGQNVTFRCDPISEHNRLYWYRQTLGQGPEFLTYFQNEAQLEKSRLLSDRFSAERPKGSFSTLEIQRTEQGDSAMYLCASRPDGPQQYFGPGTRLTVT.

The CDR3 DNA sequence: TGTGCCAGCAGTTACTCGATTGGTACAGGGGGCTATGGCTACACCTTC. Its protein is CASSYSIGTGGYGYTF. This chain uses TRBV6-5 with TRBJ1-2, with TRBD1 identical over 8 bases. Germline V gives CDR1 MNHEY, CDR2 SVGAGI. The CDR3 length is 16 residues. V gave up 0 bases and J gave up 4 bases; unmatched junction bases: 7.

The chain employs TRBV4-1 and TRBJ2-7; D assignment may be TRBD1 or TRBD2 (5 bases each). Deletions cut 3 bases from V and 9 bases from J, with 15 bases between. The germline V gene encodes CDR1 MGHRA and CDR2 YSYEKL. CDR3 length: 13 residues. CDR3 sequence reads: CASSHEVWDGQYF. CDR3 nucleotide sequence: TGCGCCAGCAGCCACGAAGTATGGGACGGGCAGTACTTC.

CDR3 DNA sequence: TGTGCCAGATCGACTAGCGGCACAGATACGCAGTATTTT. Encoded protein: CARSTSGTDTQYF. V and J are TRBV2 and TRBJ2-3, with 8 bases that match TRBD2. The ends lost 9 bases at V and 1 base at J; junction bases unmatched: 3. The CDR3 length is 13 residues. Germline V CDR1 and CDR2: SNHLY, FYNNEI.

This chain uses TRBV29-1 with TRBJ2-3, with 8 bases lining up with TRBD2. CDR1 is SQVTM, CDR2 ANQGSEA, per germline. The CDR3 covers 15 residues. The J segment lost 3 bases and the V segment lost 6 bases, leaving 11 bases of the junction unmatched. The CDR3 DNA is TGCAGCGTCCCCTTAGCGGGACAAGGGACAGATACGCAGTATTTT. Protein sequence: CSVPLAGQGTDTQYF.